The 11 T cell receptor beta chains below come from one sample, sequenced in a study of cytomegalovirus exposure and HLA in healthy donors. The PCR made use of 60 Vbeta and 13 Jbeta primers. The repertoire was sequenced with immunoSEQ multiplex PCR; TCRdb's copy has only in-frame clones and lacks some. The sample totals tens of thousands of clones; its top ten clones hold 1.9%. Sample: PBMCs. The receptors were sampled from a woman between 40 and 50 years old in good health and CMV-seropositive.

This chain links TRBV27 with TRBJ2-7, with 7 bases matching TRBD2. The CDR3 extends over 16 amino acids. In germline, CDR1 is MNHEY, CDR2 SMNVEV (reference sequence). The J segment lost 0 bases and the V segment lost 4 bases, leaving 9 bases of the junction unmatched. The DNA of the CDR3 is TGTGCCAGCAGTTCGCGGCGGGAGTTGGCCTCCTACGAGCAGTACTTC. It yields the protein CASSSRRELASYEQYF.

This sequence joins TRBV7-2 and TRBJ2-2; tentative D call: TRBD2 (6 bases). Germline CDR1 and CDR2: SGHTA and FQGNSA. The CDR3 extends over 13 amino acids. V lost 5 bases and J 6 bases, leaving 10 bases between the germline ends. The CDR3 coding sequence is TGTGCCAGCAGCCATAGCGGTTCCGGGGAGCTGTTTTTT. This encodes CASSHSGSGELFF. Together with reference TRBV7-2 and TRBJ2-2, the CDR3 gives the full variable domain: GAGVSQSPSNKVTEKGKDVELRCDPISGHTALYWYRQSLGQGLEFLIYFQGNSAPDKSGLPSDRFSAERTGGSVSTLTIQRTQQEDSAVYLCASSHSGSGELFFGEGSRLTVL.

The chain uses TRBV9 and TRBJ2-1, with 11 bases aligning to TRBD2. Looked up from germline, CDR1 is SGDLS and CDR2 is YYNGEE. V was clipped by 4 bases and J by 5 bases; unmatched bases: 14. The CDR3 totals 18 residues. The CDR3 sequence is CASSPRQASGGPDNEQFF. For the CDR3, the DNA is TGTGCCAGCAGCCCGAGACAGGCTAGCGGGGGGCCGGACAATGAGCAGTTCTTC.

The chain employs TRBV6-5 and TRBJ1-1; D remains ambiguous. V lost 5 bases and J 3 bases, leaving 16 bases between the germline ends. The CDR3 length is 15 residues. Germline values: CDR1 MNHEY, CDR2 SVGAGI. The CDR3 region has the DNA TGTGCCAGCAGTATCTCACGAAGCGGGGACACTGAAGCTTTCTTT. Protein product: CASSISRSGDTEAFF.

The chain uses TRBV6-6 and TRBJ2-3; TRBD2 matches 12 bases. V lost 6 bases to trimming and J lost 4 bases; unmatched junction nucleotides: 8. CDR1 and CDR2 from the germline V gene are MNHNY and SVGAGI (reference sequence). The CDR3 has 16 residues. The CDR3 DNA is TGTGCCAGCAGGCCCCGACTAGCGGGAGTTTCAGATACGCAGTATTTT. This gives the protein CASRPRLAGVSDTQYF.

V gene TRBV19 combines with J gene TRBJ2-1, with 9 bases identical to TRBD1. Trimming removed 4 bases from V and 8 bases from J; junction bases left unmatched: 9. Germline V lookup: CDR1 LNHDA, CDR2 SQIVND (reference sequence). The CDR3 spans 15 residues. The DNA for the CDR3 is TGTGCCAGTAGTAAAGGACAGGGGAGGATGGATGAGCAGTTCTTC. Encoded protein: CASSKGQGRMDEQFF.

The rearrangement joins TRBV28 to TRBJ2-7; 9 bases agree with TRBD1. In germline, CDR1 is MDHEN, CDR2 SYDVKM. Trimming removed 5 bases from V and 6 bases from J; junction bases left unmatched: 8. CDR3 length: 14 amino acids. The CDR3 is CASSPGDRESEQYF. The CDR3 DNA follows: TGTGCCAGCAGTCCTGGGGACAGGGAATCCGAGCAGTACTTC.

This chain uses TRBV18 with TRBJ2-3, with 9 bases aligning to TRBD1. V was clipped by 4 bases and J by 1 base; unmatched bases: 6. Looked up from germline, CDR1 is KGHSH and CDR2 is LQKENI. The CDR3 covers 16 residues. The CDR3 sequence: CASSLQGARGTDTQYF. The CDR3 DNA sequence: TGTGCCAGCTCACTACAGGGGGCTCGTGGCACAGATACGCAGTATTTT.

This rearrangement joins TRBV6-5 to TRBJ1-2; D call uncertain. The germline V gene encodes CDR1 MNHEY and CDR2 SVGAGI. Trimming took 6 bases from V and 1 from J, leaving 6 bases between them. The CDR3 spans 12 residues. The CDR3 is CASSRLNYGYTF. Written as DNA, the CDR3 is TGTGCCAGCAGCCGACTTAACTATGGCTACACCTTC.

The chain links TRBV7-9 to TRBJ2-1, with a possible D match to TRBD1 (6 bases). Germline CDR1 is SEHNR and CDR2 is FQNEAQ (reference sequence). Trimming shortened V by 7 bases and J by 1 base, and 14 bases separated the two germline ends. The CDR3 has 15 amino acids. The CDR3 DNA is TGTGCCAGCACCCCCAGGGGTACTTCCTACAATGAGCAGTTCTTC. Amino acid sequence: CASTPRGTSYNEQFF.

The chain carries TRBV4-2 and TRBJ1-2; D remains ambiguous. Germline CDR1 LGHNA, CDR2 YNFKEQ. The CDR3 length is 16 residues. V was clipped by 3 bases and J by 2 bases, with 16 bases between them. This chain's CDR3 is CASSQGRIEMNYGYTF. The CDR3 DNA sequence: TGTGCCAGCAGCCAGGGCCGTATAGAGATGAACTATGGCTACACCTTC.